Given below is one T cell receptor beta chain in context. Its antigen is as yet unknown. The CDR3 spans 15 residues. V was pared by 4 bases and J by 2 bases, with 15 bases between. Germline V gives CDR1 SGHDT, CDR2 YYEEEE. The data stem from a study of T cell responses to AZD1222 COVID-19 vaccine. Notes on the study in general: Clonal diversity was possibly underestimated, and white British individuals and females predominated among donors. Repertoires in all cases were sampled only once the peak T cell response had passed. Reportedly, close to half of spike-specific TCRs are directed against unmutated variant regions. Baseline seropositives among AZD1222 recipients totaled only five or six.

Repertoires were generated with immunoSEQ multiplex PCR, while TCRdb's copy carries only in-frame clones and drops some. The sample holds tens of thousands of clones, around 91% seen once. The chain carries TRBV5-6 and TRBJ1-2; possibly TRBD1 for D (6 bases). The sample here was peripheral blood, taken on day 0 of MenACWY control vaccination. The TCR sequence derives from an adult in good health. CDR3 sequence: CASSRMDRPNYGYTF. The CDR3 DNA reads TGTGCCAGCAGCAGGATGGACAGACCGAACTATGGCTACACCTTC.